Listed below are T cell receptor beta chains from one sample, sequenced in a study of shared clonotypes between healthy human individuals. Sequenced by immunoSEQ multiplex PCR; TCRdb stores in-frame clones only, minus some. The sample has about 2 million clones, roughly 95% seen once. Sequenced input: naive CD8+ T cells sorted from blood. The receptors stem from a man between 18 and 35 years old in good health. The CDR3 runs from the conserved cysteine through the conserved F or W. The D gene is left open where the match is weak. Clone size is shown for a subset of rows, as once, few, many or a class of expanded clone.

V gene: TRBV9
clone size: few
D gene: NA
J gene: TRBJ2-3
CDR3 protein: CASSVEGDTQYF
CDR3 DNA: TGTGCCAGCAGCGTAGAGGGGGATACGCAGTATTTT

V gene: TRBV7-8
clone size: NA
D gene: NA
J gene: TRBJ1-4
CDR3 protein: CASSLQPAGEKLFF
CDR3 DNA: TGTGCCAGCAGCTTACAACCGGCGGGGGAAAAACTGTTTTTT

V gene: TRBV6-1
clone size: NA
D gene: NA
J gene: TRBJ2-3
CDR3 protein: CASTRADTQYF
CDR3 DNA: TGTGCCTCCACTAGGGCAGATACGCAGTATTTT

V gene: TRBV13
clone size: NA
D gene: TRBD2
J gene: TRBJ2-3
CDR3 protein: CASSLEGGTNTQYF
CDR3 DNA: TGTGCCAGCAGCTTAGAAGGAGGGACTAATACGCAGTATTTT

V gene: TRBV27
clone size: NA
D gene: NA
J gene: TRBJ1-2
CDR3 protein: CASAPGEGVDYGYTF
CDR3 DNA: TGTGCCAGCGCGCCAGGGGAGGGGGTAGACTATGGCTACACCTTC

V gene: TRBV4-3
clone size: NA
D gene: TRBD2
J gene: TRBJ2-1
CDR3 protein: CASSPNFSGRAHEQFF
CDR3 DNA: TGCGCCAGCAGCCCGAACTTTAGCGGGAGGGCCCATGAGCAGTTCTTC

V gene: TRBV11-2
clone size: NA
D gene: NA
J gene: TRBJ2-5
CDR3 protein: CASSIEGPGWSGETQYF
CDR3 DNA: TGTGCCAGCAGCATCGAGGGCCCGGGATGGTCGGGAGAGACCCAGTACTTC

V gene: TRBV7-9
clone size: NA
D gene: NA
J gene: TRBJ2-5
CDR3 protein: CASSLPGEETQYF
CDR3 DNA: TGTGCCAGCAGCTTACCAGGGGAGGAGACCCAGTACTTC

V gene: TRBV5-8
clone size: NA
D gene: NA
J gene: TRBJ1-1
CDR3 protein: CASSLDIANTEAFF
CDR3 DNA: TGTGCCAGCAGCTTGGACATTGCAAACACTGAAGCTTTCTTT

V gene: TRBV2
clone size: NA
D gene: NA
J gene: TRBJ2-7
CDR3 protein: CASSVSRDGSYEQYF
CDR3 DNA: TGTGCCAGCAGTGTTTCCCGGGACGGATCCTACGAGCAGTACTTC

V gene: TRBV25-1
clone size: once
D gene: NA
J gene: TRBJ2-7
CDR3 protein: CASSEYRQGGYEQYF
CDR3 DNA: TGTGCCAGCAGTGAATATCGGCAGGGCGGTTACGAGCAGTACTTC

V gene: TRBV27
clone size: NA
D gene: NA
J gene: TRBJ2-7
CDR3 protein: CASSPAVSYEQYF
CDR3 DNA: TGTGCCAGCAGCCCAGCGGTGAGCTACGAGCAGTACTTC

V gene: TRBV10-3
clone size: NA
D gene: TRBD2
J gene: TRBJ2-1
CDR3 protein: CAISEELAGVSEQFF
CDR3 DNA: TGTGCCATCAGTGAGGAATTAGCGGGAGTTAGTGAGCAGTTCTTC

V gene: TRBV7-9
clone size: NA
D gene: TRBD1
J gene: TRBJ2-2
CDR3 protein: CASSSPPDRANTGELFF
CDR3 DNA: TGTGCCAGCAGCTCCCCCCCGGACAGGGCCAACACCGGGGAGCTGTTTTTT

V gene: TRBV13
clone size: NA
D gene: NA
J gene: TRBJ2-7
CDR3 protein: CASSLVALEPYEQYF
CDR3 DNA: TGTGCCAGCAGCTTAGTTGCGTTAGAACCCTACGAGCAGTACTTC

V gene: TRBV30
clone size: NA
D gene: NA
J gene: TRBJ2-1
CDR3 protein: CAWSVAGSEQFF
CDR3 DNA: TGTGCCTGGAGTGTCGCAGGGAGTGAGCAGTTCTTC

V gene: TRBV7-2
clone size: NA
D gene: TRBD1
J gene: TRBJ1-1
CDR3 protein: CASSRDRADTEAFF
CDR3 DNA: TGTGCCAGCAGCCGGGACAGGGCGGACACTGAAGCTTTCTTT

V gene: TRBV5-6
clone size: few
D gene: TRBD1
J gene: TRBJ1-2
CDR3 protein: CASSLALTDRPYGYTF
CDR3 DNA: TGTGCCAGCAGCTTGGCACTAACGGACAGGCCGTATGGCTACACCTTC

V gene: TRBV4-1
clone size: NA
D gene: NA
J gene: TRBJ2-2
CDR3 protein: CASSQAVGTGELFF
CDR3 DNA: TGCGCCAGCAGCCAAGCTGTCGGAACCGGGGAGCTGTTTTTT

V gene: TRBV7-9
clone size: NA
D gene: NA
J gene: TRBJ2-7
CDR3 protein: CASSLGQGMGEQYF
CDR3 DNA: TGTGCCAGCAGCTTAGGCCAGGGTATGGGCGAGCAGTACTTC

V gene: TRBV6-5
clone size: NA
D gene: NA
J gene: TRBJ1-2
CDR3 protein: CASSYEGQGYGYTF
CDR3 DNA: TGTGCCAGCAGTTACGAGGGGCAAGGGTATGGCTACACCTTC

V gene: TRBV2
clone size: once
D gene: NA
J gene: TRBJ1-1
CDR3 protein: CASRAGLMNTEAFF
CDR3 DNA: TGTGCCAGCCGTGCAGGGTTGATGAACACTGAAGCTTTCTTT

V gene: TRBV19
clone size: once
D gene: NA
J gene: TRBJ2-1
CDR3 protein: CASSSEPLSSYNEQFF
CDR3 DNA: TGTGCCAGTAGTTCGGAGCCCTTAAGCTCCTACAATGAGCAGTTCTTC

V gene: TRBV6-5
clone size: NA
D gene: NA
J gene: TRBJ1-1
CDR3 protein: CASGDGGAFF
CDR3 DNA: TGTGCCAGCGGGGACGGAGGAGCTTTCTTT

V gene: TRBV27
clone size: once
D gene: TRBD1
J gene: TRBJ2-1
CDR3 protein: CASSRDRERDEQFF
CDR3 DNA: TGTGCCAGCAGCCGGGACAGGGAACGGGATGAGCAGTTCTTC

V gene: TRBV2
clone size: NA
D gene: NA
J gene: TRBJ2-4
CDR3 protein: CASSEHRDRPVENIQYF
CDR3 DNA: TGTGCCAGCAGTGAGCATAGAGACCGGCCGGTGGAAAACATTCAGTACTTC

V gene: TRBV5-6
clone size: NA
D gene: NA
J gene: TRBJ2-1
CDR3 protein: CASSLVGETYNEQFF
CDR3 DNA: TGTGCCAGCAGCTTGGTTGGTGAAACCTACAATGAGCAGTTCTTC